What follows are 22 T cell receptor beta chains derived from one specimen sequenced in a study of cytomegalovirus exposure and HLA in healthy donors. PCR used 60 Vbeta primers and 13 Jbeta primers. Some clones are missing from TCRdb's copy, which holds only in-frame ones; the method was immunoSEQ multiplex PCR. The repertoire includes about 50,000 clones, 70% to 85% of them detected once, and 1.6% sits in the top ten. Sequenced material: PBMCs. The source is a man aged 30 to 45 in good health and CMV-seronegative.

V is TRBV27 and J is TRBJ2-1; 11 bases fit TRBD1. CDR1 is MNHEY, CDR2 SMNVEV, per germline (reference sequence). J gave up 9 bases and V 2 bases, and 6 bases lay outside the gene matches. This CDR3 comprises 15 residues. The CDR3 DNA reads TGTGCCAGCAGTTTAGGGACAGGGGGTCGAAGTGAGCAGTTCTTC. This sequence encodes CASSLGTGGRSEQFF.

V is TRBV28 and J is TRBJ1-5; 7 bases align to TRBD1. The ends lost 3 bases at V and 7 bases at J; junction bases unmatched: 6. The germline V gene encodes CDR1 MDHEN and CDR2 SYDVKM. This CDR3 has 14 amino acids. The CDR3 protein is CASSLDRSRQPQHF. CDR3 coding DNA: TGTGCCAGCAGTTTGGACAGGTCTAGACAGCCCCAGCATTTT.

The genes are TRBV30 and TRBJ1-4; 10 bases are shared with TRBD1. There are 14 residues in the CDR3. V shed 2 bases, J shed 5 bases, and the junction held 2 bases outside the gene matches. Germline lookup yields CDR1 GTSNPN and CDR2 SVGIG (reference sequence). CDR3: CAWSSTGGNEKLFF. The CDR3 region has the DNA TGTGCCTGGAGTTCGACAGGGGGCAATGAAAAACTGTTTTTT.

The chain combines TRBV5-1 with TRBJ2-7; 7 bases line up with TRBD1. There are 13 residues in the CDR3. Germline-derived CDR1 and CDR2 are SGHRS and YFSETQ. J gave up 5 bases and V 4 bases, and 6 bases lay outside the gene matches. For the CDR3, the DNA is TGCGCCAGCAGCGGCGACGGGACAGACGAGCAGTACTTC. Translation gives CASSGDGTDEQYF.

The V and J genes are TRBV7-2 and TRBJ1-2; 12 nucleotides match TRBD1. J was trimmed by 8 bases and V by 5 bases; bases with no gene match: 9. This CDR3 contains 15 residues. Germline V gene data show CDR1 as SGHTA and CDR2 as FQGNSA. CDR3 amino acids: CASSQTGTGGKGYTF. The CDR3 nucleotides are TGTGCCAGCAGCCAAACGGGGACAGGGGGCAAAGGCTACACCTTC.

This clone turned up a few times. This sequence joins TRBV7-9 and TRBJ2-5; 7 nucleotides align to TRBD2. The CDR3 is made up of 15 amino acids. V was clipped by 5 bases and J by 2 bases; unmatched bases: 8. Germline V gene sequence: CDR1 SEHNR, CDR2 FQNEAQ (reference sequence). The CDR3 spells CASSQGAGRQETQYF. CDR3 DNA sequence: TGTGCCAGCAGCCAGGGAGCGGGGAGACAAGAGACCCAGTACTTC. Using reference TRBV7-9 and TRBJ2-5 for the parts outside the CDR3, the full variable domain is DTGVSQNPRHKITKRGQNVTFRCDPISEHNRLYWYRQTLGQGPEFLTYFQNEAQLEKSRLLSDRFSAERPKGSFSTLEIQRTEQGDSAMYLCASSQGAGRQETQYFGPGTRLLVL.

The V and J genes are TRBV30 and TRBJ2-5; no reliable D call. The J call may not be correct, given that the DNA end is closer to TRBJ2-7. Germline CDR1 GTSNPN, CDR2 SVGIG (reference sequence). CDR3 length: 12 amino acids. In nucleotides, the CDR3 is TGTGCCTGGGGTTTAGGAGCCTACGAGCAGTACTTC. Encoded protein: CAWGLGAYEQYF.

This chain links TRBV27 with TRBJ2-1; tentatively, D is TRBD1 (6 bases). V was pared by 3 bases and J by 7 bases, with 13 bases between. CDR3 length equals 14 residues. Germline V gene lookup returns CDR1 MNHEY and CDR2 SMNVEV (reference sequence). The CDR3 loop is CASSFGQGINEQFF. The DNA for the CDR3 is TGTGCCAGCAGTTTTGGGCAGGGGATTAATGAGCAGTTCTTC.

This clone was found once. The chain recombines TRBV28 with TRBJ1-2; 7 bases align to TRBD1. The germline V gene has CDR1 MDHEN and CDR2 SYDVKM. The CDR3 consists of 15 residues. After removal of 6 bases from V and 3 bases from J, the junction contained 10 bases not matched to a gene. The CDR3 DNA is TGTGCCAGCAGCCCGGGGGACAGCGGTCACTATGGCTACACCTTC. This codes for CASSPGDSGHYGYTF.

The chain combines TRBV30 with TRBJ2-5, with 10 bases lining up with TRBD1. With the DNA end fitting TRBJ2-7 better, the J assignment may be wrong. Germline CDR1 reads GTSNPN; CDR2 reads SVGIG (reference sequence). There are 14 residues in the CDR3. CDR3 in amino acids: CAWSVLDRGYEQYF. In DNA, the CDR3 is TGTGCCTGGAGTGTATTGGACAGGGGGTACGAGCAGTACTTC.

The V call is TRBV19, the J call TRBJ1-2; the D gene is possibly TRBD1 (6 bases). Looked up from germline, CDR1 is LNHDA and CDR2 is SQIVND (reference sequence). CDR3 length equals 18 residues. Trimming took 5 bases from V and 8 from J, leaving 30 bases between them. The CDR3 coding sequence is TGTGCCAGTAGTGGAGAAGGCTTCACAGGGTCTTCGTTTCGAGGCTACACCTTC. This gives the protein CASSGEGFTGSSFRGYTF.

This clone showed up just a few times. This rearrangement joins TRBV7-2 to TRBJ1-4; TRBD1 might be the D (6 bases). Trimming took off 4 bases at V and 4 bases at J, with 13 bases between the two ends. The CDR3 length is 15 residues. Germline assignment: CDR1 SGHTA and CDR2 FQGNSA. In nucleotides, the CDR3 is TGTGCCAGCAGCTCTCCCGGCAGGGGTAATGAAAAACTGTTTTTT. Encoded protein: CASSSPGRGNEKLFF.

This clone appeared a few times. The chain combines TRBV6-4 with TRBJ2-3, with TRBD2 matching 10 bases. Trimming removed 3 bases from V and 0 bases from J; junction bases left unmatched: 0. CDR3 size: 15 residues. Germline V gene data show CDR1 as MRHNA and CDR2 as SNTAGT. This CDR3 reads CASSELAGSTDTQYF. The CDR3, as DNA: TGTGCCAGCAGTGAACTAGCGGGGAGCACAGATACGCAGTATTTT.

This clone was counted only a few times. The rearrangement uses TRBV5-1 and TRBJ1-3; no clear D. CDR1 SGHRS and CDR2 YFSETQ come from the germline V gene. The V and J ends lost 4 bases and 0 bases respectively, with 11 bases between them. The CDR3 runs to 15 residues. The CDR3 sequence: CASSREVFSGNTIYF. Written as DNA, the CDR3 is TGCGCCAGCAGCAGGGAGGTGTTCTCTGGAAACACCATATATTTT.

This chain joins TRBV7-9 and TRBJ2-5, with D unclear. CDR1 is SEHNR, CDR2 FQNEAQ, per germline (reference sequence). The CDR3 spans 12 residues. V dropped 1 base and J dropped 11 bases, with 11 bases sitting between them. This CDR3 reads CASSLGAFQQYF. CDR3 bases: TGTGCCAGCAGCTTAGGGGCGTTCCAGCAGTACTTC.

J is TRBJ2-3 and V is TRBV18; weak D call: TRBD1 (6 bases). The CDR3 contains 17 residues. V gave up 2 bases and J gave up 1 base, with 16 bases separating them. CDR1 is KGHSH, CDR2 LQKENI, per germline. CDR3 sequence: CASSPVGSGAGTDTQYF. DNA of the CDR3: TGTGCCAGCTCACCAGTGGGGTCAGGGGCTGGCACAGATACGCAGTATTTT.

This clone was seen only a few times. The V gene is TRBV19, the J gene TRBJ2-1; 9 positions agree with TRBD2. There are 19 residues in the CDR3. With 5 bases clipped from V and 0 bases from J, the junction kept 14 bases outside the gene matches. Germline V gene sequence: CDR1 LNHDA, CDR2 SQIVND (reference sequence). In nucleotides, the CDR3 is TGTGCCAGTAGTTGGGGTAGCGGGGGCGCCGAGAGCTCCTACAATGAGCAGTTCTTC. Its protein is CASSWGSGGAESSYNEQFF.

This clone came up once. This chain uses TRBV10-2 with TRBJ2-1, with D unresolved. This CDR3 has 14 residues. Trimming pared 1 base from V and 5 bases from J, leaving 9 bases between. Germline CDR1 is WSHSY and CDR2 is SAAADI. The CDR3 DNA follows: TGCGCCAGCAGTGAGTTAGTGGGCAACAATGAGCAGTTCTTC. It encodes CASSELVGNNEQFF.

The rearrangement links TRBV7-8 to TRBJ2-3; D is uncertain. The CDR3 has 17 amino acids. From germline, CDR1 is SGHVS and CDR2 FQNEAQ. The ends were cut back, 1 base at V and 2 bases at J, with 16 bases in the middle. The CDR3 nucleotides are TGTGCCAGCAGCTTAGTGCGGCTAGTCATGGACACAGATACGCAGTATTTT. This gives the protein CASSLVRLVMDTDTQYF.

V is TRBV30 and J is TRBJ2-1, with 13 bases lining up with TRBD2. The ends lost 6 bases at V and 6 bases at J; junction bases unmatched: 5. This CDR3 comprises 14 residues. Germline CDR1 GTSNPN, CDR2 SVGIG (reference sequence). CDR3 in DNA: TGTGCCTGCCAGAGACTAGCGGGGGGCAATGAGCAGTTCTTC. This sequence encodes CACQRLAGGNEQFF. Filled out from reference TRBV30 and TRBJ2-1, the complete variable domain reads SQTIHQWPATLVQPVGSPLSLECTVEGTSNPNLYWYRQAAGRGLQLLFYSVGIGQISSEVPQNLSASRPQDRQFILSSKKLLLSDSGFYLCACQRLAGGNEQFFGPGTRLTVL.

V and J are TRBV11-1 and TRBJ1-1; D is perhaps TRBD1 (5 bases). V was cut by 1 base and J by 2 bases, with 14 bases left in between. CDR3 length: 16 residues. Germline V gene sequence: CDR1 SGHAT, CDR2 FQDESV (reference sequence). The CDR3 DNA reads as TGTGCCAGCAGCTTAGACAGGTATGCCTTCAACACTGAAGCTTTCTTT. It yields the protein CASSLDRYAFNTEAFF.

This clone was seen more than once but under ten times. The rearrangement uses TRBV5-8 and TRBJ2-1; possible D gene TRBD2, 5 bases. CDR1 and CDR2 (germline): SGHTS, YDEGEE. Trimming pared 0 bases from V and 7 bases from J, leaving 11 bases between. This CDR3 spans 14 amino acids. The CDR3 DNA sequence: TGTGCCAGCAGCTTGGAGCGGACGGTTAATGAGCAGTTCTTC. Translated, it gives CASSLERTVNEQFF.